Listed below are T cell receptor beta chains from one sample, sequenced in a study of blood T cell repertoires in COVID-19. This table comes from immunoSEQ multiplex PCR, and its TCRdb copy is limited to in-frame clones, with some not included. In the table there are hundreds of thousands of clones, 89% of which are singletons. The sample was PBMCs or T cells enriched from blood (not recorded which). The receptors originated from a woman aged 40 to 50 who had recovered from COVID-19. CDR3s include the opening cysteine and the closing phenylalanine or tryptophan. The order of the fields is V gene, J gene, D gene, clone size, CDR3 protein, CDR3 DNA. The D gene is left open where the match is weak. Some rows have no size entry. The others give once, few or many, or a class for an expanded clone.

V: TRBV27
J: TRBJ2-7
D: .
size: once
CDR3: CASRQTGIFYEQYF
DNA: TGTGCCAGCAGACAGACGGGAATCTTCTACGAGCAGTACTTC

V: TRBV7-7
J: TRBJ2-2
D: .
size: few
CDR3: CASSLEGQGNTGELFF
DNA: TGTGCTAGCAGCTTAGAGGGGCAGGGGAACACCGGGGAGCTGTTTTTT

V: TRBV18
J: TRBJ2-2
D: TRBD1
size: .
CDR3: CASSPGTENTGELFF
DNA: TGTGCCAGCTCACCCGGGACAGAAAACACCGGGGAGCTGTTTTTT

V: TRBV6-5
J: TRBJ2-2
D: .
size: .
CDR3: CASSYDRTPNTGELFF
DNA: TGTGCCAGCAGTTACGATAGGACTCCGAACACCGGGGAGCTGTTTTTT

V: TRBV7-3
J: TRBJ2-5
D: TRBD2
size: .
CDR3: CASSAGTSMQETQYF
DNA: TGTGCCAGCAGTGCCGGGACTAGCATGCAAGAGACCCAGTACTTC

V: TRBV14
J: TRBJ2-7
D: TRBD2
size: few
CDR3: CASSQGRDEQYF
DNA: TGTGCCAGCAGCCAGGGGAGGGACGAGCAGTACTTC

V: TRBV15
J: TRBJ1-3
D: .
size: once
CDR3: CATRTALSGNTIYF
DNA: TGTGCCACCAGAACAGCACTCTCTGGAAACACCATATATTTT

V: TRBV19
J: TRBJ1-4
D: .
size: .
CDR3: CASMEGIATNEKLFF
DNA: TGTGCCAGTATGGAGGGGATTGCAACTAATGAAAAACTGTTTTTT

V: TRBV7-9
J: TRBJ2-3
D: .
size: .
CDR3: CASSPAARESTDTQYF
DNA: TGTGCCAGCAGCCCCGCGGCTCGGGAGTCCACAGATACGCAGTATTTT

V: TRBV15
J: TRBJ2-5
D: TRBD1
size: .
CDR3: CATRGPGQETQYF
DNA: TGTGCCACCAGGGGACCGGGACAGGAGACCCAGTACTTC

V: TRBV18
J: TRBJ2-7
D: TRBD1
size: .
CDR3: CASSPRQGRTYEQYF
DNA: TGTGCCAGCTCACCACGACAGGGGAGGACCTACGAGCAGTACTTC

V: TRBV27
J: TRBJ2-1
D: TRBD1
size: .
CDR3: CASSFDKGAIEQFF
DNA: TGTGCCAGCAGTTTTGATAAGGGGGCAATTGAGCAGTTCTTC

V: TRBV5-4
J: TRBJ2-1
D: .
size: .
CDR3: CASSLFPGKDEQFF
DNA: TGTGCCAGCAGCTTGTTTCCCGGGAAGGATGAGCAGTTCTTC

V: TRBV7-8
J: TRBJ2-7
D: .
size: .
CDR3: CASSSRSRRYEQYF
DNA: TGTGCCAGCAGCTCCAGATCAAGGAGGTACGAGCAGTACTTC

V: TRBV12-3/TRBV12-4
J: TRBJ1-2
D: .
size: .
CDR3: CASSWDSGYGYTF
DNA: TGTGCCAGCAGTTGGGACTCGGGTTATGGCTACACCTTC

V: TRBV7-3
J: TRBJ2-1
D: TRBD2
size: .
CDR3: CASSPGLGGGEQFF
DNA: TGTGCCAGCAGCCCGGGACTAGGAGGTGGTGAGCAGTTCTTC

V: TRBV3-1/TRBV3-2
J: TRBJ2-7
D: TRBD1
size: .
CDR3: CASSLSGTGDREQYF
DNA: TGTGCCAGCAGCCTCTCCGGGACAGGGGATAGGGAGCAGTACTTC

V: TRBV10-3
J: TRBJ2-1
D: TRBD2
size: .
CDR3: CAISEVSGLELGEQFF
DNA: TGTGCCATCAGTGAGGTCTCGGGACTAGAGCTAGGTGAGCAGTTCTTC

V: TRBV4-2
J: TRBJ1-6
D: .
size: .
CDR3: CASSQGDSDSPLHF
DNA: TGTGCCAGCAGCCAAGGGGACTCCGATTCACCCCTCCACTTT

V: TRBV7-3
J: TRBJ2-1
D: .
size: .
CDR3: CASSLLGRDEQFF
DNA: TGTGCCAGCAGCTTACTGGGCAGGGATGAGCAGTTCTTC

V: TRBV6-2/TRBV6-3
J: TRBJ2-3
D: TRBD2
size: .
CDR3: CASSHGTSGAPSTDTQYF
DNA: TGTGCCAGCAGCCACGGGACTAGCGGGGCGCCTAGCACAGATACGCAGTATTTT

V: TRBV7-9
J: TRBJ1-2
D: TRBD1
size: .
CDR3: CASSLRQGRDGYTF
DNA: TGTGCCAGCAGCTTACGACAGGGGAGGGATGGCTACACCTTC

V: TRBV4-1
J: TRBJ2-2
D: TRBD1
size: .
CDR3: CASSPRDRANTGELFF
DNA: TGCGCCAGCAGCCCACGGGACAGAGCGAACACCGGGGAGCTGTTTTTT

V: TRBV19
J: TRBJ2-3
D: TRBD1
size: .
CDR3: CASRQGNTDTQYF
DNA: TGTGCCAGTAGACAGGGGAACACAGATACGCAGTATTTT

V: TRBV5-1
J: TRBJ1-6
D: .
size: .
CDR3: CASSLQGIGDDSPLHF
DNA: TGCGCCAGCAGCTTACAGGGTATTGGTGACGACTCACCCCTCCACTTT

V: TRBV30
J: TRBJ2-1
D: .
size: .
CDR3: CAWSNRVVYNEQFF
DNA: TGTGCCTGGAGTAACAGGGTCGTATACAATGAGCAGTTCTTC

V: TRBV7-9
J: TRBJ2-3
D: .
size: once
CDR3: CASTLSQGKDTQYF
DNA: TGTGCCAGCACCCTTTCACAGGGTAAAGATACGCAGTATTTT

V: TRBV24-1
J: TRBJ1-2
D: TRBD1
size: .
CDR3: CATSDRDRGPFGYTF
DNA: TGTGCCACCAGTGATAGGGACAGGGGGCCATTTGGCTACACCTTC

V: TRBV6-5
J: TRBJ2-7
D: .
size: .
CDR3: CASYTPRTAYEQYF
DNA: TGTGCCAGTTACACCCCACGAACAGCATACGAGCAGTACTTC